What follows describes a single T cell receptor (beta chain). This sample stems from a study of blood T cell repertoires in COVID-19. Trimming shortened V by 1 base and J by 0 bases, and 10 bases separated the two germline ends. Germline V lookup: CDR1 LGHNA, CDR2 YSLEER. This CDR3 has 15 residues. In the original analysis: Amplification of reference gene primers provided the estimated nucleated cell counts. Repertoires were generated with immunoSEQ multiplex PCR, while TCRdb's copy carries only in-frame clones and drops some. Clonal size and the V and J genes are those of that table, whereas D and trimming came from the DNA. Of about 240,000 clones listed, roughly 80% were seen once; the top ten hold around 3.3%.

The sequenced material came from peripheral blood. This TCR derives from a woman aged 18-29 years with acute or convalescent COVID-19. The chain combines TRBV4-3 with TRBJ2-7; D is undetermined. As DNA, the CDR3 is TGCGCCAGCAGCCAAGGGGCTCAAACCTCCTACGAGCAGTACTTC. This codes for CASSQGAQTSYEQYF.